These 32 T cell receptor beta chains share one sample of origin, sequenced in a study of cytomegalovirus exposure and HLA in healthy donors. The PCR used 60 Vbeta and 13 Jbeta primers. The table came from immunoSEQ multiplex PCR; TCRdb's copy has only in-frame clones and leaves some out. The sample records 130,000 or so clones, more than 60% being singletons. The specimen sequenced was PBMCs. Source of these receptors: a middle-aged man in good health and CMV-seronegative.

The J gene is TRBJ1-1, the V gene TRBV6-4; 9 positions match TRBD1. Germline trimming cut 4 bases from V and 13 bases from J; bases unmatched to any gene: 7. Germline assignment: CDR1 MRHNA and CDR2 SNTAGT. The CDR3 has 12 residues. In DNA, the CDR3 is TGTGCCAGCAGTGGCCCGGGGGACAGGGTTTTCTTT. Its translation is CASSGPGDRVFF.

This clone turned up a few times. This sequence joins TRBV5-4 and TRBJ1-2; 7 positions agree with TRBD1. The CDR3 covers 14 residues. The germline CDR1 and CDR2 sequences are SGHNT and YYREEE (reference sequence). J was trimmed by 2 bases and V by 3 bases; bases with no gene match: 4. CDR3 coding DNA: TGTGCCAGCAGCTCTGGACAGGCAAACTATGGCTACACCTTC. It encodes CASSSGQANYGYTF.

The CDR3 spells CASSPKGLQGANSPLHF. The CDR3 coding sequence is TGTGCCAGCAGCCCGAAGGGCCTACAGGGTGCTAATTCACCCCTCCACTTT. The genes are TRBV4-2 and TRBJ1-6; possibly TRBD1 for D (6 bases). Germline assignment: CDR1 LGHNA and CDR2 YNFKEQ. The CDR3 length is 17 residues. V was shortened by 4 bases and J by 6 bases, with 19 bases between the two germline ends.

The rearrangement uses TRBV29-1 and TRBJ2-5; 10 bases match TRBD1. V dropped 3 bases and J dropped 11; count of bases not matched to a gene: 6. The length of the CDR3 is 12 residues. The germline V gene encodes CDR1 SQVTM and CDR2 ANQGSEA. CDR3: CSVEGQGIEQYF. The CDR3 DNA reads as TGCAGCGTTGAGGGACAGGGGATTGAGCAGTACTTC.

The rearrangement joins TRBV2 to TRBJ2-1, with 12 bases aligning to TRBD2. The germline V gene has CDR1 SNHLY and CDR2 FYNNEI. The CDR3 sequence is 15 residues long. Trimming removed 10 bases from V and 9 bases from J; junction bases left unmatched: 13. The CDR3: CATLRRTSGVSEQFF. In DNA form, the CDR3 reads TGTGCCACCCTCCGTCGGACTAGCGGGGTCAGTGAGCAGTTCTTC.

The count of this clone is one. This chain uses TRBV6-5 with TRBJ2-2, with a weak D call TRBD2 (5 bases). The CDR3 is made up of 14 amino acids. Between the trimmed V and J ends, which lost 5 bases and 5 bases, there was a span of 12 bases. Germline lookup yields CDR1 MNHEY and CDR2 SVGAGI. Here the CDR3 reads CASSPGVGTGELFF. DNA of the CDR3: TGTGCCAGCAGTCCCGGGGTGGGGACCGGGGAGCTGTTTTTT.

This chain uses TRBV28 with TRBJ1-1; 7 bases are shared with TRBD1. The CDR3 has 16 amino acids. Germline CDR1 is MDHEN and CDR2 is SYDVKM. The V gene end was trimmed by 5 bases and the J gene end by 0 bases; junction bases not matched to a gene: 9. The DNA for the CDR3 is TGTGCCAGCAGTCCCCAAAAGGACAGGTTGAACACTGAAGCTTTCTTT. This gives the protein CASSPQKDRLNTEAFF.

The J gene is TRBJ2-2, the V gene TRBV2; 7 bases match TRBD2. In germline, CDR1 is SNHLY, CDR2 FYNNEI. Losses at the gene ends were 5 bases for V and 1 base for J; bases not matched to a gene: 4. The CDR3 is 15 amino acids. Here the CDR3 DNA reads TGTGCCAGCAGTATATGGGGGGGGAACACCGGGGAGCTGTTTTTT. Translating gives CASSIWGGNTGELFF.

This chain links TRBV28 with TRBJ2-7; 10 bases align to TRBD1. After removal of 5 bases from V and 3 bases from J, the junction contained 4 bases not matched to a gene. The CDR3 has 14 amino acids. CDR1 is MDHEN and CDR2 is SYDVKM in the germline V gene. The CDR3 DNA reads TGTGCCAGCAGTACAGGACAGGGGGTCTACGAGCAGTACTTC. Amino acid sequence: CASSTGQGVYEQYF.

The table lists this clone with a count of one. The chain uses TRBV7-3 and TRBJ2-2; TRBD1 aligns across 10 bases. J gave up 7 bases and V 2 bases, and 7 bases lay outside the gene matches. The CDR3 has 16 amino acids. Germline-derived CDR1 and CDR2 are SGHTA and FQGTGA. This chain's CDR3 is CASSLGRDRGGGELFF. The CDR3 DNA reads TGTGCCAGCAGCTTAGGCCGGGACAGGGGTGGCGGGGAGCTGTTTTTT.

The rearrangement joins TRBV7-3 to TRBJ2-3, with 8 bases identical to TRBD2. The germline gives CDR1 SGHTA, CDR2 FQGTGA. Trimming at V came to 4 bases and at J to 1 base, leaving 4 bases not matched to a gene. This CDR3 comprises 15 residues. CDR3 in amino acids: CASSSGLAGTDTQYF. CDR3 DNA sequence: TGTGCCAGCAGCTCCGGACTAGCAGGCACAGATACGCAGTATTTT.

The chain is built from TRBV6-6 and TRBJ2-7, with D possibly matching TRBD1 (5 bases). Trimming shortened V by 2 bases and J by 0 bases, and 14 bases separated the two germline ends. The CDR3 has 16 residues. Germline CDR1 and CDR2: MNHNY and SVGAGI (reference sequence). The CDR3 nucleotides read TGTGCCAGCAGTTACATCCCAGGGCCCCTCTCCTACGAGCAGTACTTC. Its translation is CASSYIPGPLSYEQYF.

The sample holds one count of this clone. The chain links TRBV10-1 to TRBJ2-2; D gene uncertain. Germline CDR1 WNHNN, CDR2 SYGVQD (reference sequence). This CDR3 has 14 residues. Deletions cut 3 bases from V and 1 base from J, with 6 bases between. This CDR3 reads CASSDHGNTGELFF. In nucleotides, the CDR3 is TGCGCCAGCAGTGACCACGGGAACACCGGGGAGCTGTTTTTT.

J is TRBJ2-3 and V is TRBV6-4; tentatively, D is TRBD1 (6 bases). CDR1 and CDR2 (germline): MRHNA, SNTAGT. CDR3 length: 14 residues. The V end was cut by 6 bases, the J end by 2 bases, with 12 bases between. The CDR3 DNA sequence: TGTGCCAGCAGCTCAGGGGATGACACAGATACGCAGTATTTT. The encoded protein is CASSSGDDTDTQYF.

The J gene is TRBJ1-1, the V gene TRBV2; D is unresolved. Looked up from germline, CDR1 is SNHLY and CDR2 is FYNNEI. The CDR3 totals 13 residues. The germline V and J ends were trimmed by 7 bases and 4 bases, with 13 bases remaining between them. CDR3 DNA sequence: TGTGCCAGCACCGGAGGGTTGAGCACTGAAGCTTTCTTT. Protein product: CASTGGLSTEAFF.

This chain joins TRBV4-1 and TRBJ2-3, with D hard to call. Germline assignment: CDR1 MGHRA and CDR2 YSYEKL. The CDR3 has 13 amino acids. The V gene lost 1 base and the J gene lost 7 bases, with 9 bases spanning the gap. The CDR3 protein is CASSQAAAHTQYF. The CDR3 nucleotides read TGCGCCAGCAGCCAAGCCGCGGCCCATACGCAGTATTTT.

This chain uses TRBV5-4 with TRBJ2-4; 7 positions match TRBD1. V shed 5 bases and J 8 bases; nucleotides not matched to a gene: 10. Germline-derived CDR1 and CDR2 are SGHNT and YYREEE (reference sequence). The length of the CDR3 is 14 residues. CDR3 DNA: TGTGCCAGCAGTCTGACAGCCCAGGGGGACATTCAGTACTTC. Its translation: CASSLTAQGDIQYF.

V is TRBV5-4 and J is TRBJ2-1; 12 positions match TRBD2. CDR1 is SGHNT, CDR2 YYREEE, per germline (reference sequence). Unmatched junction bases numbered 10, after V lost 1 base and J lost 8 bases. The length of the CDR3 is 17 residues. CDR3 in amino acids: CASSLPSGGAQFYEQFF. Written as DNA, the CDR3 is TGTGCCAGCAGCTTGCCTAGCGGGGGGGCGCAATTTTATGAGCAGTTCTTC.

CDR3 amino acids: CASKRTGGVTGELFF. The CDR3 DNA sequence: TGTGCCAGTAAGAGGACAGGGGGCGTCACCGGGGAGCTGTTTTTT. The chain recombines TRBV19 with TRBJ2-2; TRBD1 agrees at 11 bases. The germline V gene has CDR1 LNHDA and CDR2 SQIVND (reference sequence). The CDR3 length is 15 residues. The V gene end was trimmed by 7 bases and the J gene end by 4 bases; junction bases not matched to a gene: 5.

The chain joins TRBV5-1 to TRBJ2-3; D not resolved. This CDR3 spans 14 amino acids. From germline, CDR1 is SGHRS and CDR2 YFSETQ. Trimming took off 5 bases at V and 2 bases at J, with 12 bases between the two ends. The DNA of the CDR3 is TGCGCCAGCAGACGACAAAAATCCACAGATACGCAGTATTTT. The encoded protein is CASRRQKSTDTQYF.

This chain joins TRBV10-3 and TRBJ2-1, with D perhaps TRBD1 (6 bases). The CDR3 totals 14 residues. Germline V lookup: CDR1 ENHRY, CDR2 SYGVKD. V was cut by 4 bases and J by 4 bases, with 11 bases left in between. CDR3: CAISALTGYNEQFF. Here the CDR3 DNA reads TGTGCCATCAGTGCCCTGACAGGATACAATGAGCAGTTCTTC.

This clone was counted a single time. The J gene is TRBJ2-7, the V gene TRBV27; D may be TRBD1 (5 bases). The CDR3 has 13 amino acids. Trimming shortened V by 6 bases and J by 0 bases, and 9 bases separated the two germline ends. Germline-derived CDR1 and CDR2 are MNHEY and SMNVEV (reference sequence). This chain's CDR3 is CASSRAVSYEQYF. For the CDR3, the DNA is TGTGCCAGCAGCAGGGCCGTCTCCTACGAGCAGTACTTC.

This clone was recorded only once. V usage is TRBV28 and J usage is TRBJ2-1; D not resolved. V lost 1 base, J lost 9 bases, and 7 bases lay in between. Germline-derived CDR1 and CDR2 are MDHEN and SYDVKM. The CDR3 is 12 residues long. CDR3 coding DNA: TGTGCCAGCAGTTTATTCGGGTTTGAGCAGTTCTTC. This gives the protein CASSLFGFEQFF.

V is TRBV4-3 and J is TRBJ2-1; D gene unclear. Germline assignment: CDR1 LGHNA and CDR2 YSLEER. V lost 0 bases to trimming and J lost 6 bases, with 15 bases between them. The CDR3 totals 16 residues. Here the CDR3 DNA reads TGCGCCAGCAGCCAAGATTATCGGCAAGAGGCCAATGAGCAGTTCTTC. This encodes CASSQDYRQEANEQFF.

This clone turned up a few times. The rearrangement links TRBV4-3 to TRBJ1-2; 7 bases fit TRBD1. Germline V gene data show CDR1 as LGHNA and CDR2 as YSLEER. J was trimmed by 8 bases and V by 0 bases; bases with no gene match: 9. The CDR3 has 15 residues. The CDR3 sequence is CASSQETGTAGGYTF. The CDR3 DNA is TGCGCCAGCAGCCAAGAGACCGGGACAGCCGGGGGCTACACCTTC.

There are a few counts of this clone. The J gene is TRBJ1-4, the V gene TRBV4-2; 8 bases agree with TRBD1. The V gene's germline CDR1 is LGHNA and CDR2 YNFKEQ. This CDR3 comprises 15 residues. V lost 1 base to trimming and J lost 8 bases; unmatched junction nucleotides: 6. The CDR3 sequence: CASSQVAGQGEKLFF. As DNA, the CDR3 is TGTGCCAGCAGCCAAGTTGCAGGACAGGGCGAAAAACTGTTTTTT.

The genes are TRBV27 and TRBJ2-4; the D gene is possibly TRBD1 (5 bases). Trimming took 0 bases from V and 0 from J, leaving 9 bases between them. The CDR3 is made up of 16 amino acids. The germline CDR1 and CDR2 sequences are MNHEY and SMNVEV (reference sequence). CDR3 coding DNA: TGTGCCAGCAGTTTATCGACGCAGGGAGCCAAAAACATTCAGTACTTC. Protein sequence: CASSLSTQGAKNIQYF.

This clone has more than one count but fewer than ten. This specimen includes other DNA sequences encoding the same CDR3. The rearrangement uses TRBV6-6 and TRBJ2-1; TRBD2 aligns across 8 bases. V gave up 6 bases and J gave up 12 bases; unmatched junction bases: 7. Germline-derived CDR1 and CDR2 are MNHNY and SVGAGI (reference sequence). CDR3 length: 12 residues. This chain's CDR3 is CASSPDGGAQFF. Written as DNA, the CDR3 is TGTGCCAGCAGCCCTGACGGGGGGGCGCAGTTCTTC.

In its sample, this clone was seen a few times. The genes are TRBV5-4 and TRBJ2-1, with TRBD2 matching over 12 bases. The CDR3 has 18 amino acids. V lost 0 bases to trimming and J lost 7 bases; unmatched junction nucleotides: 11. Germline CDR1 and CDR2: SGHNT and YYREEE (reference sequence). The CDR3 bases are TGTGCCAGCAGCTTGGTTGTGGCTAGCGGGGGGGCTGGGAATGAGCAGTTCTTC. Its translation: CASSLVVASGGAGNEQFF.

V gene TRBV21-1 combines with J gene TRBJ1-2; the table's D call, TRBD1, was not checked against the DNA. TRBV21-1 is annotated as a pseudogene. The CDR3 contains 15 residues. The CDR3 DNA sequence: TGTGCCAGCAGCCGAAGCGGGACAGGGGACTATGGCTACACCTTC. This codes for CASSRSGTGDYGYTF.

This rearrangement joins TRBV2 to TRBJ1-5, with 7 bases lining up with TRBD1. Germline V gives CDR1 SNHLY, CDR2 FYNNEI. The CDR3 covers 15 residues. Germline trimming cut 7 bases from V and 0 bases from J; bases unmatched to any gene: 6. CDR3 bases: TGTGCCAGCATGCGACAGGGCGATAGCAATCAGCCCCAGCATTTT. This translates into CASMRQGDSNQPQHF.

The J gene is TRBJ1-2, the V gene TRBV18; D is possibly TRBD1 (5 bases). Trimming stripped 3 bases from V and 4 bases from J, with 18 bases between. Germline V gives CDR1 KGHSH, CDR2 LQKENI. The CDR3 is made up of 16 amino acids. CDR3 protein: CASSPQGPSLRYGYTF. CDR3 bases: TGTGCCAGCTCACCCCAGGGCCCATCCCTCCGCTATGGCTACACCTTC.